The T cell receptor beta chain described here comes from a study of shared clonotypes between healthy human individuals. Overall study context: A few men and a couple of women, aged 18 to 49, were donors.

Sequencing used immunoSEQ multiplex PCR; TCRdb keeps in-frame clones, though not all of them. The sample lists more than 2 million clones, 90% to 96% occurring once. Trimming pared 8 bases from V and 2 bases from J, leaving 12 bases between. The CDR3 contains 13 residues. The germline V gene encodes CDR1 SNHLY and CDR2 FYNNEI. The chain uses TRBV2 and TRBJ2-5, with no clear D. This TCR was recovered from a man between 18 and 29 years old in good health. The sample comprised naive CD4+ T cells sorted from blood. The subset was: CD45RA+ positively selected. The CDR3 bases are TGTGCCAGCTTTAGGTCCCCTCAAGAGACCCAGTACTTC. It specifies CASFRSPQETQYF. The full variable domain, its missing parts supplied by reference TRBV2 and TRBJ2-5, is EPEVTQTPSHQVTQMGQEVILRCVPISNHLYFYWYRQILGQKVEFLVSFYNNEISEKSEIFDDQFSVERPDGSNFTLKIRSTKLEDSAMYFCASFRSPQETQYFGPGTRLLVL.